What follows are 10 T cell receptor beta chains derived from one specimen sequenced in a study of cytomegalovirus exposure and HLA in healthy donors. The primer mix had 60 Vbeta and 13 Jbeta primers. TCRdb's table, derived via immunoSEQ multiplex PCR, lists solely in-frame clones and lacks some. The data show 150,000 to 200,000 clones, roughly 78% seen once. Sequencing was performed on PBMCs. The source of these receptors is a woman in her thirties or forties in good health and CMV-seronegative.

The chain joins TRBV5-1 to TRBJ2-1; 7 positions agree with TRBD2. V shed 4 bases and J 0 bases; nucleotides not matched to a gene: 4. Germline loops: CDR1 SGHRS, CDR2 YFSETQ. The CDR3 spans 15 residues. The CDR3 region has the DNA TGCGCCAGCAGCCAGGGACTAAGCTCCTACAATGAGCAGTTCTTC. Translated: CASSQGLSSYNEQFF.

The rearrangement links TRBV19 to TRBJ2-2; 8 nucleotides align to TRBD2. The CDR3 runs 16 residues. CDR1 LNHDA and CDR2 SQIVND come from the germline V gene (reference sequence). V lost 1 base and J lost 7; bases outside the gene matches: 8. The CDR3 loop is CASSIVGLVVGGELFF. The CDR3, as DNA: TGTGCCAGTAGTATAGTGGGACTAGTCGTCGGCGGGGAGCTGTTTTTT.

The rearrangement links TRBV2 to TRBJ1-1, with 7 nucleotides matching TRBD1. The CDR3 runs 13 residues. V gave up 4 bases and J gave up 10 bases; unmatched junction bases: 9. Germline CDR1 is SNHLY and CDR2 is FYNNEI. CDR3 protein: CASSVGTVPGAFF. DNA of the CDR3: TGTGCCAGCAGTGTTGGGACAGTCCCTGGAGCTTTCTTT.

The chain links TRBV5-1 to TRBJ2-7, with 14 nucleotides matching TRBD2. CDR3 size: 19 residues. Trimming removed 1 base from V and 2 bases from J; junction bases left unmatched: 11. Germline V gene sequence: CDR1 SGHRS, CDR2 YFSETQ. CDR3 DNA sequence: TGCGCCAGCAGCTTGAATCTACCGGGACTAGCGGGGGTCACCTACGAGCAGTACTTC. Its protein is CASSLNLPGLAGVTYEQYF.

This clone was observed a single time. The gene calls are TRBV11-2 and TRBJ1-5, with 8 bases fitting TRBD1. The CDR3 consists of 17 residues. V was clipped by 4 bases and J by 10 bases; unmatched bases: 18. Germline CDR1 reads SGHAT; CDR2 reads FQNNGV. The chain's CDR3 is CASSSNAGQGGKNPQHF. CDR3 coding DNA: TGTGCCAGCAGCTCCAACGCCGGACAGGGAGGAAAAAACCCCCAGCATTTT.

V gene TRBV5-1 combines with J gene TRBJ2-7; 7 bases fit TRBD2. V was clipped by 4 bases and J by 4 bases; unmatched bases: 8. CDR3 length equals 14 residues. CDR1 is SGHRS and CDR2 is YFSETQ in the germline V gene. In nucleotides, the CDR3 is TGCGCCAGCAGCGCGACTAGCCAACCGTACGAGCAGTACTTC. Its protein product is CASSATSQPYEQYF.

This clone was recorded a few times. The chain recombines TRBV2 with TRBJ2-7; D possibly corresponds to TRBD1 (6 bases). The CDR3 covers 11 residues. The germline CDR1 and CDR2 sequences are SNHLY and FYNNEI. Trimming pared 11 bases from V and 5 bases from J, leaving 13 bases between. CDR3 DNA: TGTGCCGTAGGACAGACGCACGAGCAGTACTTC. Translating it yields CAVGQTHEQYF.

The chain links TRBV5-6 to TRBJ2-2; no reliable D call. The V gene's germline CDR1 is SGHDT and CDR2 YYEEEE. Between the trimmed V and J ends, which lost 7 bases and 1 base, there was a span of 14 bases. This CDR3 spans 15 amino acids. CDR3 protein: CASCSPAENTGELFF. The DNA for the CDR3 is TGTGCCAGCTGCTCCCCTGCGGAGAACACCGGGGAGCTGTTTTTT.

The J gene is TRBJ2-3, the V gene TRBV7-6; 7 positions agree with TRBD1. The trim removed 5 bases at V and 1 base at J, leaving 12 bases unmatched. This CDR3 is built from 17 residues. The germline V gene has CDR1 SGHVS and CDR2 FNYEAQ. CDR3 residues: CASSLTLTGLGTDTQYF. CDR3 in DNA: TGTGCCAGCAGCCTCACCCTGACAGGGTTGGGCACAGATACGCAGTATTTT.

This sequence joins TRBV11-2 and TRBJ1-3; D unclear. The CDR3 runs to 15 residues. Germline CDR1 SGHAT, CDR2 FQNNGV. V dropped 2 bases and J dropped 0 bases, with 8 bases sitting between them. The CDR3 bases are TGTGCCAGCAGCTTAATCGGGGTCTCTGGAAACACCATATATTTT. Amino acid sequence: CASSLIGVSGNTIYF.